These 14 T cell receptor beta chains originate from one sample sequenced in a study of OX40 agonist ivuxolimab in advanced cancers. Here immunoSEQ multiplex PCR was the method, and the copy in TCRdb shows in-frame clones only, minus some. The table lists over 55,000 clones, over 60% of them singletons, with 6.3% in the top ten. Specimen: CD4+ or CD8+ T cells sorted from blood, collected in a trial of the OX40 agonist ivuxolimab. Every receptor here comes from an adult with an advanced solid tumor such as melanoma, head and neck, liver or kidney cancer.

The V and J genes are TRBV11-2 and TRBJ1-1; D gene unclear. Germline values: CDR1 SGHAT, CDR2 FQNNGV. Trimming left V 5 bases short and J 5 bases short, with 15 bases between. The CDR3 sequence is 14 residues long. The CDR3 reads CASSRTVGRTEAFF. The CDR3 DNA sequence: TGTGCCAGCAGCCGCACGGTGGGGAGAACTGAAGCTTTCTTT.

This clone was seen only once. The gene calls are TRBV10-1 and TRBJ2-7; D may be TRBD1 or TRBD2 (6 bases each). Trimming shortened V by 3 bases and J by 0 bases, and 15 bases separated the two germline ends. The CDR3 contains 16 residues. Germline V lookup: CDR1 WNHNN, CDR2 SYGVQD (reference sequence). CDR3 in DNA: TGCGCCAGCAGTGACCCCGGCGGGACATCCTCCTACGAGCAGTACTTC. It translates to CASSDPGGTSSYEQYF.

CDR3 coding DNA: TGTGCCAGCTCACCGGGTTCCGTAGAAAAGCCCCAGCATTTT. This encodes CASSPGSVEKPQHF. The chain uses TRBV18 and TRBJ1-5; D not certain. The CDR3 is made up of 14 amino acids. The germline V gene encodes CDR1 KGHSH and CDR2 LQKENI. The ends were cut back, 3 bases at V and 8 bases at J, with 14 bases in the middle.

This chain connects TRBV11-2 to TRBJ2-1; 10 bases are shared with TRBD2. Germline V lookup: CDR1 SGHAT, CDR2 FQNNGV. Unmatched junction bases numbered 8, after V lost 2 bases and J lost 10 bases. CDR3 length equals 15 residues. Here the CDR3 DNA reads TGTGCCAGCAGCTTACAAGCGGGAGGGCCTGGAGAGCAGTTCTTC. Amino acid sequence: CASSLQAGGPGEQFF.

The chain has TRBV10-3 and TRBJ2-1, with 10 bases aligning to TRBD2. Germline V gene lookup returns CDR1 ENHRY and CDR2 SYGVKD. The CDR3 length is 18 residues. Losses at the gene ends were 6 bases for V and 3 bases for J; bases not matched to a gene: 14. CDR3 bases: TGTGCCATCAGAGACAGGGAGGCTAGCGGGAGTGTCTACAATGAGCAGTTCTTC. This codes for CAIRDREASGSVYNEQFF.

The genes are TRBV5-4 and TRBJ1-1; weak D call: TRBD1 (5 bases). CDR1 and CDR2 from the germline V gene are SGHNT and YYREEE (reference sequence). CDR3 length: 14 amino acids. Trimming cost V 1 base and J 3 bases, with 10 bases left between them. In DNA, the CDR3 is TGTGCCAGCAGCTTGAAGGGGACCGACACTGAAGCTTTCTTT. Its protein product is CASSLKGTDTEAFF.

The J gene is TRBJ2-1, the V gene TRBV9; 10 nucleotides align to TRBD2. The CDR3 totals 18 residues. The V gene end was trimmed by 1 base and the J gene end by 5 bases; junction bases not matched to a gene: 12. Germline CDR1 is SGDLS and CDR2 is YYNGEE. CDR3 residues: CASSVSLAGGPRDNEQFF. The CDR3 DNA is TGTGCCAGCAGCGTATCATTAGCGGGGGGTCCCCGGGACAATGAGCAGTTCTTC.

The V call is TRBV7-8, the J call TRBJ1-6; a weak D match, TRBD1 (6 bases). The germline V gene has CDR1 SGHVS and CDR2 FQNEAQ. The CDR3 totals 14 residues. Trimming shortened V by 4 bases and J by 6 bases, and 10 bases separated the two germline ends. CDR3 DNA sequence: TGTGCCAGCAGCTCTCGACAGGCTAATTCACCCCTCCACTTT. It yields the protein CASSSRQANSPLHF.

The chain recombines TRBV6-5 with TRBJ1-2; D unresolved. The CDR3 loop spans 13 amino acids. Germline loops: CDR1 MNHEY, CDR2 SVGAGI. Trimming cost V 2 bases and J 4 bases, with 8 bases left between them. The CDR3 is CASSYVRSYGYTF. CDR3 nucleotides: TGTGCCAGCAGTTACGTCCGTTCCTATGGCTACACCTTC.

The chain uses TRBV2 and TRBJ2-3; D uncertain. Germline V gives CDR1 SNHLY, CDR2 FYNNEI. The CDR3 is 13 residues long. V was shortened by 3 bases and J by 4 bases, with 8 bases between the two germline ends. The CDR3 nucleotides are TGTGCCAGCAGTGAGAATAGCCCAGATACGCAGTATTTT. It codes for CASSENSPDTQYF.

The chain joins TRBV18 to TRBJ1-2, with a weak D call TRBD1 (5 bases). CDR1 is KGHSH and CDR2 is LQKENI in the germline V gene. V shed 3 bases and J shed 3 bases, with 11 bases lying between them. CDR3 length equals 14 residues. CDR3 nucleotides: TGTGCCAGCTCACCGGCCGGGACGGACTATGGCTACACCTTC. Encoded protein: CASSPAGTDYGYTF.

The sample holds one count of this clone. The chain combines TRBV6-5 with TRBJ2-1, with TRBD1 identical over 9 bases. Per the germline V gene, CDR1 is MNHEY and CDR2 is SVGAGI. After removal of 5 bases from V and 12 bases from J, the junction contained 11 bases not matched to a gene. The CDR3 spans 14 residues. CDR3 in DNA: TGTGCCAGCAGTCCCGGGACAGGGAACGGCGGGCAGTTCTTC. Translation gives CASSPGTGNGGQFF.

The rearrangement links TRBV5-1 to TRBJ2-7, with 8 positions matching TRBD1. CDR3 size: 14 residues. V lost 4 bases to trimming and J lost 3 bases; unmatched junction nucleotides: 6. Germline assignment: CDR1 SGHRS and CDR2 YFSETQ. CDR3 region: CASSLWTGNYEQYF. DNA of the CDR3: TGCGCCAGCAGCCTCTGGACAGGGAACTACGAGCAGTACTTC.

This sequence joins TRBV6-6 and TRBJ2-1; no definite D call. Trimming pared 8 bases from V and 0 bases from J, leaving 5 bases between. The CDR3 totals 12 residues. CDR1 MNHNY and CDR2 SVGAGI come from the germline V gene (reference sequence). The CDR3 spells CASGRSYNEQFF. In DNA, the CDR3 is TGTGCCAGCGGGCGCTCCTACAATGAGCAGTTCTTC.